This T cell receptor beta chain came from a study of T-cell memory formation after mild COVID-19 (dated by TCRdb to about 2021). As for the study more broadly: TCR sequence clusters from the two donors were found to be largely donor specific. In two donors, T-cell clones that expanded and contracted after mild COVID-19 were followed by sequencing TCRalpha and TCRbeta repertoires longitudinally. The cohort was made up of two young adult volunteers, one female and one male, who were previously healthy.

Study-level results and caveats: Only two mild cases were covered in the study, and larger cohorts including severe cases with pre-infection samples were considered necessary. Some responding clones were found in pre-infection memory, which suggests that pre-existing cross-reactive memory T cells took part in the SARS-CoV-2 response. From day 15 to 85, contracting clones showed balanced CD4/CD8 phenotypes, whereas a second wave of clones that expanded from day 15 to 37 leaned towards CD4+. Contracting CD4+ clones appeared mostly in the CM and EM memory subsets, whereas CD8+ clones were enriched in EMRA. SARS-CoV-2 specificity was not confirmed for the second-wave clones peaking on day 37.

Ficoll-Paque density gradient centrifugation was the method used to isolate PBMCs. CDR1 SGDLS and CDR2 YYNGEE are derived from the germline V gene. V lost 2 bases and J lost 6 bases; the stretch between them is 9 bases long. From the cysteine up to the phenylalanine, the CDR3 has a length of 13 residues. Only the CDR3 region is kept as DNA, spanning 39 bases read in frame from base 1. Details on this clonotype: It has no known antigen specificity. Per-nucleotide qualities are absent, and no much larger clonotype sits a single base away.

Sequencing was carried out with an Illumina NovaSeq 6000. TCRalpha and TCRbeta cDNA libraries were built by 5'RACE with constant-segment primers, adding sample barcodes and unique molecular identifiers. Trizol reagent was used to extract RNA from every sample. Amplification of the libraries took two PCR steps, and the second step added a second sample barcode plus Illumina TruSeq adapters. Sequencing of libraries was performed on an Illumina NovaSeq with 2 x 150 bp paired-end reads. On the study's bioinformatics: Demultiplexing of reads and collapsing into UMI-guided consensus sequences were performed with migec v1.2.7. Using mixcr v2.1.11, the UMI consensuses were aligned to TRA and TRB V and J templates and assembled into clonotypes. Clonotypes were classified as expanded or contracted when called significant by both edgeR and NoisET, with noise models trained on biological replicates. edgeR calls used a false discovery rate-adjusted p below 0.01 and a log2 fold-change threshold of 1. As an exploratory analysis of dynamics, PCA with hierarchical clustering was applied to max-normalized trajectories of the 1000 most abundant clonotypes. Each responding clone was given a CD4 or CD8 phenotype based on the CD4+ and CD8+ repertoires, which had been sequenced separately. The public sequencing data were trimmed at Q25 with fastp and processed into clonotypes with MiXCR by TCRdb, which kept only in-frame beta chains. Identical CDR3 protein sequences are pooled into one entry, listed with their most common genes and DNA. The V and J calls shown here were made by TCRdb, not taken from the authors' results. Present in this sample are about 150,000 distinct CDR3 sequences, about 14% of which were seen just once. The ten most abundant clones make up 13% to 15% of the sample.

The chain is encoded by TRBV9 joined to TRBJ2-1; the D gene cannot be resolved reliably. Sequencing used PBMCs or a T cell subset sorted from them (not recorded which). This clonotype originated in an adult woman who had mild COVID-19 (a few samples of this study predate the infection). The sample titles of this study are shuffled in the database, so cell type and time point are left out; the donor was told from shared clones. The DNA is as follows: TGTGCCAGCAGCGTGGGATCACTCAATGAGCAGTTCTTC. It translates to CASSVGSLNEQFF. The full variable domain, with segments outside the CDR3 supplied by the reference TRBV9 and TRBJ2-1 proteins, appears as DSGVTQTPKHLITATGQRVTLRCSPRSGDLSVYWYQQSLDQGLQFLIQYYNGEERAKGNILERFSAQQFPDLHSELNLSSLELGDSALYFCASSVGSLNEQFFGPGTRLTVL.